What follows are 24 T cell receptor beta chains derived from one specimen sequenced in a study of blood T cell repertoires in COVID-19 (dated by TCRdb to about 2020). The library was generated by the immunoSEQ multiplex PCR assay. In TCRdb, the immuneACCESS table is reduced to in-frame sequences with V and J assigned. These tables do not hold every clone; where another copy was compared, an unresolved V gene accounts for under half, and the others remain unexplained. This sample holds approximately 66,000 clones; 85% to 90% were observed only once. The ten largest clones represent over 20% of the sample. Input material: peripheral blood. The source of these receptors is a woman aged 45 to 65 with active or convalescent COVID-19.

The V call is TRBV5-1, the J call TRBJ2-7, with a possible D match to TRBD1 (6 bases). Trimming cost V 4 bases and J 2 bases, with 16 bases left between them. Germline V gives CDR1 SGHRS, CDR2 YFSETQ. This CDR3 spans 15 amino acids. The CDR3, as DNA: TGCGCCAGCAGCCTTTCGACAGGCATCGCCTACGAGCAGTACTTC. This gives the protein CASSLSTGIAYEQYF.

The rearrangement joins TRBV7-3 to TRBJ2-1, with a weak D call TRBD2 (5 bases). The V gene's germline CDR1 is SGHTA and CDR2 FQGTGA. Trimming stripped 0 bases from V and 10 bases from J, with 10 bases between. This CDR3 region has 13 residues. The CDR3 bases are TGTGCCAGCAGCTTAACGGGCCGCGGGGAGCAGTTCTTC. It is translated as CASSLTGRGEQFF.

The chain is built from TRBV7-8 and TRBJ2-3, with D perhaps TRBD1 (6 bases). The V gene lost 6 bases and the J gene lost 0 bases, with 13 bases spanning the gap. The CDR3 is made up of 15 amino acids. Looked up from germline, CDR1 is SGHVS and CDR2 is FQNEAQ. In DNA, the CDR3 is TGTGCCAGCAGTCACCTTGACAGGAGCACAGATACGCAGTATTTT. Translation: CASSHLDRSTDTQYF.

This sequence joins TRBV5-6 and TRBJ2-1; D is unclear. The CDR3 runs to 18 residues. Trimming cost V 0 bases and J 4 bases, with 20 bases left between them. CDR1 SGHDT and CDR2 YYEEEE come from the germline V gene. CDR3: CASSLVASWNTGYNEQFF. DNA for the CDR3: TGTGCCAGCAGCTTGGTAGCTTCGTGGAATACTGGATACAATGAGCAGTTCTTC. Based on the CDR3 plus reference TRBV5-6 and TRBJ2-1, the full variable domain is DAGVTQSPTHLIKTRGQQVTLRCSPKSGHDTVSWYQQALGQGPQFIFQYYEEEERQRGNFPDRFSGHQFPNYSSELNVNALLLGDSALYLCASSLVASWNTGYNEQFFGPGTRLTVL.

This clone was picked up a small number of times. This chain uses TRBV27 with TRBJ2-7, with D maybe TRBD1 (6 bases). CDR1 and CDR2 (germline): MNHEY, SMNVEV (reference sequence). The CDR3 has 14 residues. The V and J ends lost 5 bases and 4 bases respectively, with 15 bases between them. The DNA for the CDR3 is TGTGCCAGCAGTCACGCAGGGGTGGTTTACGAGCAGTACTTC. It translates to CASSHAGVVYEQYF.

The rearrangement joins TRBV6-6 to TRBJ2-1; TRBD2 matches 9 bases. This CDR3 region has 16 residues. The V and J ends lost 3 bases and 2 bases, in that order; junction bases with no gene match: 5. Per the germline V gene, CDR1 is MNHNY and CDR2 is SVGAGI (reference sequence). The CDR3 region is CASSYSTSGAYNEQFF. The CDR3 DNA follows: TGTGCCAGCAGTTATTCGACTAGCGGAGCCTACAATGAGCAGTTCTTC.

The CDR3 protein is CASSISRGRYEQYF. CDR3 nucleotide sequence: TGTGCCAGTAGTATTTCCAGGGGTAGGTACGAGCAGTACTTC. V gene TRBV19 combines with J gene TRBJ2-7; D perhaps matches TRBD1 (6 bases). The V gene lost 3 bases and the J gene lost 4 bases, with 13 bases spanning the gap. CDR3 size: 14 residues. The V gene's germline CDR1 is LNHDA and CDR2 SQIVND (reference sequence).

The chain recombines TRBV29-1 with TRBJ2-3; maybe TRBD2 (7 bases). CDR1 and CDR2 from the germline V gene are SQVTM and ANQGSEA. This CDR3 contains 14 residues. V lost 7 bases, J lost 3 bases, and 17 bases lay in between. The CDR3 spells CSGRGRGITDTQYF. DNA of the CDR3: TGCAGCGGTCGGGGGAGGGGGATTACAGATACGCAGTATTTT.

The chain combines TRBV29-1 with TRBJ2-5, with D possibly matching TRBD2 (6 bases). Germline V gene lookup returns CDR1 SQVTM and CDR2 ANQGSEA. The V and J ends lost 3 bases and 2 bases respectively, with 13 bases between them. The CDR3 has 14 amino acids. For the CDR3, the DNA is TGCAGCGTTGAGTGGCTAGCGACTCAAGAGACCCAGTACTTC. This sequence encodes CSVEWLATQETQYF.

This chain links TRBV9 with TRBJ1-3, with D maybe TRBD1 (6 bases). CDR3 length: 13 amino acids. Trimming pared 3 bases from V and 4 bases from J, leaving 8 bases between. Per germline, CDR1 SGDLS and CDR2 YYNGEE. The CDR3 sequence: CASSADRGNTIYF. The CDR3 DNA sequence: TGTGCCAGCAGCGCCGACAGGGGAAACACCATATATTTT.

The V and J genes are TRBV30 and TRBJ1-1; D remains unclear. V was clipped by 4 bases and J by 4 bases, with 13 bases between them. Germline CDR1 is GTSNPN and CDR2 is SVGIG (reference sequence). CDR3 length equals 13 residues. The CDR3 DNA reads TGTGCCTGGATGCGAAGGTCGGGCACTGAAGCTTTCTTT. Amino acid sequence: CAWMRRSGTEAFF.

The chain uses TRBV5-1 and TRBJ2-7, with TRBD2 matching 8 bases. V trimming: 0 bases; J trimming: 2 bases; junction bases outside the gene matches: 4. Germline loops: CDR1 SGHRS, CDR2 YFSETQ. This CDR3 spans 15 amino acids. The CDR3 DNA sequence: TGCGCCAGCAGCTTGGATCCGGGAGGGCCCTACGAGCAGTACTTC. It yields the protein CASSLDPGGPYEQYF.

The V call is TRBV27, the J call TRBJ2-1, with 10 bases aligning to TRBD1. CDR3 length: 15 amino acids. The J segment lost 3 bases and the V segment lost 10 bases, leaving 9 bases of the junction unmatched. Germline V gene data show CDR1 as MNHEY and CDR2 as SMNVEV (reference sequence). The CDR3 DNA follows: TGTGCCACCAGGACAGGGGGGCCCCACTACAATGAGCAGTTCTTC. Encoded protein: CATRTGGPHYNEQFF.

The chain has TRBV4-2 and TRBJ1-2; D is perhaps TRBD1 (6 bases). The V and J ends lost 2 bases and 10 bases respectively, with 17 bases between them. Germline CDR1 and CDR2: LGHNA and YNFKEQ. The CDR3 loop spans 14 amino acids. This CDR3 reads CASSQLRGADVYTF. The CDR3 DNA reads TGTGCCAGCAGCCAACTACGGGGGGCGGACGTCTACACCTTC.

This clone has just one count. The rearrangement joins TRBV9 to TRBJ2-1; 12 bases are shared with TRBD2. Trimming took 0 bases from V and 4 from J; bases not matched to a gene: 8. CDR1 SGDLS and CDR2 YYNGEE come from the germline V gene. The length of the CDR3 is 18 residues. The CDR3 loop is CASSVGPLAGGGYNEQFF. The DNA for the CDR3 is TGTGCCAGCAGCGTAGGTCCTCTAGCGGGAGGGGGGTACAATGAGCAGTTCTTC.

This clone turned up a few times. The chain couples TRBV18 to TRBJ1-2; 7 nucleotides match TRBD1. Germline CDR1 and CDR2: KGHSH and LQKENI. V lost 3 bases, J lost 4 bases, and 8 bases stayed unmatched. The CDR3 runs 15 residues. CDR3 DNA: TGTGCCAGCTCACCGTCGACTGGACAGGTCTATGGCTACACCTTC. This encodes CASSPSTGQVYGYTF. The whole variable domain, filled in from reference TRBV18 and TRBJ1-2, reads NAGVMQNPRHLVRRRGQEARLRCSPMKGHSHVYWYRQLPEEGLKFMVYLQKENIIDESGMPKERFSAEFPKEGPSILRIQQVVRGDSAAYFCASSPSTGQVYGYTFGSGTRLTVV.

This chain links TRBV6-2 or TRBV6-3 with TRBJ2-5, with TRBD2 matching 11 bases. This CDR3 is built from 18 residues. J lost 5 bases, V lost 2 bases, and 13 bases had no gene match. Germline values: CDR1 MNHEY, CDR2 SVGEGT. CDR3: CASSYPILAGDSAETQYF. CDR3 nucleotides: TGTGCCAGCAGTTACCCCATACTAGCGGGAGATAGTGCGGAGACCCAGTACTTC.

The V and J genes are TRBV14 and TRBJ2-1; D uncertain. In germline, CDR1 is SGHDN, CDR2 FVKESK. The V gene lost 0 bases and the J gene lost 0 bases, with 15 bases spanning the gap. There are 18 residues in the CDR3. CDR3 loop: CASSQDLAHASSYNEQFF. CDR3 DNA: TGTGCCAGCAGCCAAGATCTTGCCCACGCGAGCTCCTACAATGAGCAGTTCTTC.

The V and J genes are TRBV19 and TRBJ1-1; possibly TRBD1 for D (6 bases). The length of the CDR3 is 12 residues. Trimming left V 5 bases short and J 10 bases short, with 14 bases between. Germline assignment: CDR1 LNHDA and CDR2 SQIVND (reference sequence). CDR3 in amino acids: CASSPGAGVAFF. The CDR3, as DNA: TGTGCCAGTAGTCCAGGGGCGGGAGTAGCTTTCTTT.

The chain couples TRBV9 to TRBJ2-1; 8 bases are shared with TRBD2. The CDR3 length is 16 residues. Per the germline V gene, CDR1 is SGDLS and CDR2 is YYNGEE. J lost 6 bases, V lost 0 bases, and 8 bases had no gene match. The CDR3 DNA sequence: TGTGCCAGCAGCGTAGATCCGGGAGGGCCCTTCAATGAGCAGTTCTTC. It yields the protein CASSVDPGGPFNEQFF.

This CDR3 reads CASSERLAGGVTQYF. In DNA, the CDR3 is TGTGCCAGCAGTGAAAGACTAGCGGGAGGAGTTACGCAGTATTTT. This chain links TRBV2 with TRBJ2-3; 13 nucleotides line up with TRBD2. Germline lookup yields CDR1 SNHLY and CDR2 FYNNEI. The CDR3 extends over 15 amino acids. The V gene end was trimmed by 2 bases and the J gene end by 8 bases; junction bases not matched to a gene: 4.

The chain joins TRBV6-6 to TRBJ2-3; 10 bases map to TRBD2. Germline CDR1 reads MNHNY; CDR2 reads SVGAGI (reference sequence). CDR3 size: 15 residues. After removal of 10 bases from V and 2 bases from J, the junction contained 9 bases not matched to a gene. Here the CDR3 DNA reads TGTGCCACCGATAGCGGGAGGTCCCACACAGATACGCAGTATTTT. Translating it yields CATDSGRSHTDTQYF.

The chain links TRBV9 to TRBJ2-1; D gene unclear. Looked up from germline, CDR1 is SGDLS and CDR2 is YYNGEE. The germline V and J ends were trimmed by 0 bases and 1 base, with 11 bases remaining between them. The CDR3 loop spans 16 amino acids. CDR3 DNA: TGTGCCAGCAGCGTAGTTTCAGCGTTTTCCTACAATGAGCAGTTCTTC. As protein: CASSVVSAFSYNEQFF.

To note about this clone: A junction end diverges from the germline sequence, so it may reflect a read error. The chain recombines TRBV7-7 with TRBJ2-5, with D maybe TRBD2 (5 bases). The CDR3 loop spans 13 amino acids. Per germline, CDR1 SSHAT and CDR2 FNYEAQ (reference sequence). The CDR3 DNA is TGTGCTAGCAGCTGGACCCGCGGGGAGACCCAGTACTTC. Protein: CASSWTRGETQYF.